This TCR beta chain was recorded in a study of cytomegalovirus exposure and HLA in healthy donors. Findings and limits, study-wide: Reportedly, fewer N-insertions than the approximately 700-donor mean appeared in an Asian-associated ancestry cluster in a later analysis. In vitro checks showed that a few CMV-associated chains really do target CMV antigens. The study designated 164 TCR beta chains cytomegalovirus-associated.

In germline, CDR1 is LNHNV, CDR2 YYDKDF (reference sequence). V dropped 2 bases and J dropped 0; count of bases not matched to a gene: 9. The CDR3 has 17 amino acids. As concerns this clone: The target antigen is unknown.

The PCR employed 60 Vbeta primers together with 13 Jbeta primers. The assay was immunoSEQ multiplex PCR, and TCRdb's table has in-frame clones only and misses some. In the table there are about 69,000 clones, 60% to 85% of which are singletons. The sample consisted of PBMCs. The J gene is TRBJ2-5, the V gene TRBV15; 7 bases match TRBD2. This TCR came from a man younger than 30 in good health and CMV-seronegative. The CDR3 sequence: CATSRLLRGDYQETQYF. CDR3 DNA sequence: TGTGCCACCAGCAGATTGCTCCGGGGGGACTACCAAGAGACCCAGTACTTC.